This T cell receptor beta chain comes out of a study of cytomegalovirus exposure and HLA in healthy donors. General observations from the study: About 87% or about 30% of the time was how often most TCR beta V segments were productive, according to an earlier analysis. TCR beta V- and J-gene trimming, according to a later analysis, was linked to a missense DCLRE1C variant. In a later analysis, HLA-C alleles had the fewest associated TCRs, DRB1 alleles the most.

Both 60 Vbeta primers and 13 Jbeta primers went into the PCR. Using immunoSEQ multiplex PCR, the repertoire was profiled, and TCRdb retains in-frame clones only, with some absent. This sample has more than 200,000 clones, with more than 75% found just once. The CDR3 totals 15 residues. Germline loops: CDR1 SGHNT, CDR2 YYREEE (reference sequence). The germline V and J ends were trimmed by 1 base and 4 bases, with 12 bases remaining between them. This clone was recorded only once. The antigen remains unidentified. Sequenced sample: PBMCs. The V gene is TRBV5-4, the J gene TRBJ2-1; D is perhaps TRBD1 (5 bases). This clonotype was obtained from a human donor in good health. DNA of the CDR3: TGTGCCAGCAGCTTGCATACAGGAACGTACAATGAGCAGTTCTTC. It specifies CASSLHTGTYNEQFF.